The clone carrying this T cell receptor beta chain was detected only a few times. Its specificity is unknown. The record originates from a study of T cell repertoires in cytomegalovirus infection. About the research overall: From public TCR beta signatures came an indication of both CMV infection and matching HLA type.

Each CDR3 protein gets one entry after TCRdb re-called the reads with MiXCR. The sample has approximately 1,000,000 distinct CDR3 sequences, about 33% seen once. The CDR3 covers 17 residues. Germline assignment: CDR1 SGHNT and CDR2 YYREEE (reference sequence). With 4 bases removed from V and 2 bases from J, the gap between germline ends came to 20 bases. The chain uses TRBV5-4 and TRBJ2-3; D may match TRBD1 or TRBD2 (6 bases each). This sample comprised cultured CD8+ T cells from PBMCs, obtained from culture after CMV antigen stimulation. The source is a human donor in good health (CMV status not recorded). Some clones in this sample may be carry-over from other donors' samples. The CDR3 DNA follows: TGTGCCAGCAGCCCGTTTAGGCCGGGGGCTACCACAGATACGCAGTATTTT. Protein: CASSPFRPGATTDTQYF.